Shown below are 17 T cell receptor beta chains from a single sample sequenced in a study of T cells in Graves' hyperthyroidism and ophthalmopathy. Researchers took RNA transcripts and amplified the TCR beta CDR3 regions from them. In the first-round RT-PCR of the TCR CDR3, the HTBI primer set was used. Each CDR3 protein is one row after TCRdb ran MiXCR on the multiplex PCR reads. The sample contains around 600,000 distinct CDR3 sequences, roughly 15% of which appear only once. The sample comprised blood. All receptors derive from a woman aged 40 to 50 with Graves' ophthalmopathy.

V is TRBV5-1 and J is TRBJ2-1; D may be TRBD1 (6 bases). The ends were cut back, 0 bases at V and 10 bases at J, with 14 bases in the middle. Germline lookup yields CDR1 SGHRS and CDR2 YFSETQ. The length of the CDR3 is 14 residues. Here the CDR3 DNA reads TGCGCCAGCAGCTTGGTTACAGGGTTGTACGAGCAGTTCTTC. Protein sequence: CASSLVTGLYEQFF.

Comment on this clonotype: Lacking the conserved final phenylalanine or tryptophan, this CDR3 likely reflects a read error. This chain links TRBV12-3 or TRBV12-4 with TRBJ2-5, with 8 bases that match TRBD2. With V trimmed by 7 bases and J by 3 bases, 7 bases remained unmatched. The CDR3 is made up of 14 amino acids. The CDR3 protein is CASKIREGEETQYL. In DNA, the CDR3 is TGTGCCAGCAAAATACGGGAGGGGGAAGAGACCCAGTACCTC.

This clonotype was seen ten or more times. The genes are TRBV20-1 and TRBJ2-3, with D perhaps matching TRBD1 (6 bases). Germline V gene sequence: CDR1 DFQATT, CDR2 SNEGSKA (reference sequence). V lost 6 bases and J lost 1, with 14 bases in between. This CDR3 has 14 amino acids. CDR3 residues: CSAPRGWGTDTQYF. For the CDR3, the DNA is TGCAGTGCCCCCAGGGGATGGGGCACAGATACGCAGTATTTT.

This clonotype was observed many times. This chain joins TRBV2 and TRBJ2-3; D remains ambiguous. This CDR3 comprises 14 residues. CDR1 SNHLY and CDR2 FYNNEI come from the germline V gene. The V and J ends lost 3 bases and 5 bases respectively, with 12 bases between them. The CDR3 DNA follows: TGTGCCAGCAGTGAGGAACTCCTCAAAGATACGCAGTATTTT. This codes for CASSEELLKDTQYF.

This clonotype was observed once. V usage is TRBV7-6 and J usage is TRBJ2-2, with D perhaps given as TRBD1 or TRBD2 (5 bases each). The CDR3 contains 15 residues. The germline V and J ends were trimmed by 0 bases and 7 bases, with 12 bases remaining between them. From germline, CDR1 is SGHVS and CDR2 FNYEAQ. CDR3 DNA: TGTGCCAGCAGCTTAGCGGGGGTCGAGCTCGGGGAGCTGTTTTTT. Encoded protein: CASSLAGVELGELFF.

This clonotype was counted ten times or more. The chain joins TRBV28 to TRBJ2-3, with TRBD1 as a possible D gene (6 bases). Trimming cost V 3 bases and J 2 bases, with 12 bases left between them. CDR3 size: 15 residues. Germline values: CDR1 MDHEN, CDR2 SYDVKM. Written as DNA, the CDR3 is TGTGCCAGCAGTTTCCAGACAGGAACCACAGATACGCAGTATTTT. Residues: CASSFQTGTTDTQYF.

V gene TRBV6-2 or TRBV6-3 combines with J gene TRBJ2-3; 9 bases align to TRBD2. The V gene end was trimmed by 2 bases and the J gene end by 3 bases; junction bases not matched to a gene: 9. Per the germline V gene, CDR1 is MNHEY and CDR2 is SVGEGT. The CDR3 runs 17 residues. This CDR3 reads CASSYPTQGLATDTQYF. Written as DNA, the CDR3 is TGTGCCAGCAGTTACCCCACCCAGGGACTAGCTACAGATACGCAGTATTTT.

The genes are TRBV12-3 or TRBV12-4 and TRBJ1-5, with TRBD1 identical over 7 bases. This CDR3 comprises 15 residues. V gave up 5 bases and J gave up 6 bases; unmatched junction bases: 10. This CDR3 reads CASSHPDRASQPQHF. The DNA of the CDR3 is TGTGCCAGCAGTCACCCCGACAGGGCTTCTCAGCCCCAGCATTTT.

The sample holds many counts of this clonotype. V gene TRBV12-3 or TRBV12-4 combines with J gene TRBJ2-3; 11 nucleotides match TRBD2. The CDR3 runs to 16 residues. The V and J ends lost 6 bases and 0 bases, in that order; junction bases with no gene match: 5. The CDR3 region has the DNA TGTGCCAGCAGCCCCAGACTAGCGGGGAGCACAGATACGCAGTATTTT. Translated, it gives CASSPRLAGSTDTQYF.

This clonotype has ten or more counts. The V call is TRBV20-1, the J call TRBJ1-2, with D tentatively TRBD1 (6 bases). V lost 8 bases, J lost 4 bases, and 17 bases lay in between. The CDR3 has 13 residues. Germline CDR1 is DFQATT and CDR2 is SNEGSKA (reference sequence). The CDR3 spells CSSILDSPYGYTF. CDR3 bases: TGCAGTTCTATATTGGACAGTCCCTATGGCTACACCTTC.

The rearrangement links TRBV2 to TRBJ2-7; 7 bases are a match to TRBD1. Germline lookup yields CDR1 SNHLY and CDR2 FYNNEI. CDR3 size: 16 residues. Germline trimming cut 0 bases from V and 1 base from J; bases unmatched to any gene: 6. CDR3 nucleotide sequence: TGTGCCAGCAGTGAAGCGCCCCGGGACAGTTCCTACGAGCAGTACTTC. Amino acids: CASSEAPRDSSYEQYF.

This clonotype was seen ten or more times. The CDR3 nucleotides read TGTGCCAGCTCACCAGAACAGAGGGCAAACATTCAGTACTTC. Its protein is CASSPEQRANIQYF. The V call is TRBV18, the J call TRBJ2-4, with D perhaps matching TRBD2 (5 bases). CDR1 KGHSH and CDR2 LQKENI come from the germline V gene. V lost 2 bases to trimming and J lost 6 bases, with 11 bases between them. The CDR3 has 14 amino acids. Full variable domain (rest looked up from reference TRBV18 and TRBJ2-4): NAGVMQNPRHLVRRRGQEARLRCSPMKGHSHVYWYRQLPEEGLKFMVYLQKENIIDESGMPKERFSAEFPKEGPSILRIQQVVRGDSAAYFCASSPEQRANIQYFGAGTRLSVL.

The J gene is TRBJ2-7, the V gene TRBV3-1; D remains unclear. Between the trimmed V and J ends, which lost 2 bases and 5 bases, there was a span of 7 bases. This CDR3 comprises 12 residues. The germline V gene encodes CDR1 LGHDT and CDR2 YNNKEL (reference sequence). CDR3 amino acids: CASSQFGNEQYF. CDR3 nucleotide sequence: TGTGCCAGCAGCCAATTTGGCAACGAGCAGTACTTC.

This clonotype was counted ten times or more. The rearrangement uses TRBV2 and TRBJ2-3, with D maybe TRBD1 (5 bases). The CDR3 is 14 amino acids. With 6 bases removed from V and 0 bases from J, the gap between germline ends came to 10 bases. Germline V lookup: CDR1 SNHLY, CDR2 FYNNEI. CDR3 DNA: TGTGCCAGCAGGGACACTACTAGCACAGATACGCAGTATTTT. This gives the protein CASRDTTSTDTQYF.

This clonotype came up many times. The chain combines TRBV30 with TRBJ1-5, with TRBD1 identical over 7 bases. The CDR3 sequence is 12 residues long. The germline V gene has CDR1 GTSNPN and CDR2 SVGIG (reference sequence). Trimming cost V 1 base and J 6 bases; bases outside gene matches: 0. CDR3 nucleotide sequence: TGTGCCTGGAGTGGGGACAGTCAGCCCCAGCATTTT. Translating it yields CAWSGDSQPQHF.

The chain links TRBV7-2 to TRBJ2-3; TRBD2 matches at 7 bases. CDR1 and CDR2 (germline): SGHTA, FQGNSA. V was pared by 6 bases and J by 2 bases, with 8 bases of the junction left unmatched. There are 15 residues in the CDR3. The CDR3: CASSYRSGTTDTQYF. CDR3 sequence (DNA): TGTGCCAGCAGTTATCGAAGCGGGACCACAGATACGCAGTATTTT.

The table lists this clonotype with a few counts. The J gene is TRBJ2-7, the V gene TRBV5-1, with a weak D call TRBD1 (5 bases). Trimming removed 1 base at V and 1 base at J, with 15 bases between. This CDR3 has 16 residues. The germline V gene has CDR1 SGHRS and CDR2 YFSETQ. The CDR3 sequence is CASSLTGAVMSYEQYF. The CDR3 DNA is TGCGCCAGCAGCTTGACAGGCGCAGTTATGTCCTACGAGCAGTACTTC.